The sample holds many counts of the clone carrying this T cell receptor (beta chain). The antigen is undetermined. The CDR3 runs 14 residues. V was trimmed by 3 bases and J by 2 bases, leaving 10 bases between them. CDR1 ENHRY and CDR2 SYGVKD come from the germline V gene. This entry is derived from a study of CD8 T cells in ankylosing spondylitis. Study-wide findings and caveats: Blood of patients with ankylosing spondylitis appeared to be characterized by a TCR beta motif of several highly homologous variants. Peripheral blood samples showed relatively rare disease-linked clones, and these clones were CD8+.

As the method for making TCR beta libraries, quantitative 5'-RACE with molecular barcodes was used. TCRdb reprocessed the 5' RACE reads via MiXCR and lists one record per CDR3 protein. The sample holds about 330,000 distinct CDR3 sequences, under 8.5% seen once. The chain has TRBV10-3 and TRBJ1-1, with D uncertain. The sequencing sample was made of blood, either unsorted or a sorted T cell fraction (not recorded which). The sequence derives from a male donor with ankylosing spondylitis. In DNA form, the CDR3 reads TGTGCCATCAGTGATCTCTCCGCAAACACTGAAGCTTTCTTT. This translates into CAISDLSANTEAFF.